This TCR beta chain derives from a study of beta chain features in type 1 diabetes. Study-wide results and limits: Shortening of TCRB CDR3s, moderate but significant, appeared in all four CD4+ subsets of Type 1 diabetes patients. Insertions were fewer and deletions more numerous at VDJ junctions in type 1 diabetes patients.

The CDR3 has 15 amino acids. From germline, CDR1 is SGHRS and CDR2 YFSETQ. V was pared by 4 bases and J by 8 bases, with 11 bases of the junction left unmatched. Expressed TCRB transcripts got sequenced, as all isolated RNA was reverse transcribed. Only in-frame clones appear in the TCRdb table, and some are missing; sequencing was by immunoSEQ multiplex PCR. The sample contains 630,000 or so clones, about 14% of which appear only once. This clone was seen a few times. Its antigen is not identified. CD45RO/CCR7/CD25/CD127/CD95/CD27 staining was used to isolate CD4+ naive, central memory, regulatory and stem cell-like memory cells by sorting.

The sequence derives from a man between 18 and 35 years old with type 1 diabetes. The sequencing input was naive CD4+ T cells from blood. V usage is TRBV5-1 and J usage is TRBJ2-4, with 8 positions matching TRBD1. The CDR3 loop reads CASSESRTGPYIQYF. The CDR3 region has the DNA TGCGCCAGCAGCGAATCGAGGACAGGGCCGTACATTCAGTACTTC. The whole variable domain, remainder taken from reference TRBV5-1 and TRBJ2-4, is KAGVTQTPRYLIKTRGQQVTLSCSPISGHRSVSWYQQTPGQGLQFLFEYFSETQRNKGNFPGRFSGRQFSNSRSEMNVSTLELGDSALYLCASSESRTGPYIQYFGAGTRLSVL.